This passage covers 4 T cell receptor beta chains from one sample sequenced in a study of blood T cell repertoires in COVID-19. Some clones are missing from TCRdb's copy, which holds only in-frame ones; the method was immunoSEQ multiplex PCR. In the table there are approximately 220,000 clones, about 85% of which are singletons. The sequencing input was PBMCs or T cells enriched from blood (not recorded which). The receptors derive from a man aged 35 to 55 who had recovered from COVID-19.

V gene TRBV6-5 combines with J gene TRBJ2-7, with 8 bases matching TRBD1. With V trimmed by 7 bases and J by 2 bases, 7 bases remained unmatched. Germline V gene lookup returns CDR1 MNHEY and CDR2 SVGAGI. The CDR3 sequence is 14 residues long. The CDR3 loop is CASTLTGQAYEQYF. The CDR3 bases are TGTGCCAGCACTCTGACGGGACAGGCCTACGAGCAGTACTTC.

The V call is TRBV5-4, the J call TRBJ2-1, with 9 bases aligning to TRBD2. Germline assignment: CDR1 SGHNT and CDR2 YYREEE (reference sequence). The V and J ends lost 3 bases and 1 base, in that order; junction bases with no gene match: 5. The CDR3 totals 16 residues. The CDR3 region is CASSSLSGSSYNEQFF. Written as DNA, the CDR3 is TGTGCCAGCAGCTCCCTTAGCGGGAGTTCCTACAATGAGCAGTTCTTC. Using reference TRBV5-4 and TRBJ2-1 for the parts outside the CDR3, the full variable domain is ETGVTQSPTHLIKTRGQQVTLRCSSQSGHNTVSWYQQALGQGPQFIFQYYREEENGRGNFPPRFSGLQFPNYSSELNVNALELDDSALYLCASSSLSGSSYNEQFFGPGTRLTVL.

A note on this clone: The sample contains more than one DNA sequence encoding this CDR3. CDR3 in DNA: TGTGCCAGCAGCGTAGGACAGGGTGGACAGCCCCAGCATTTT. This translates into CASSVGQGGQPQHF. V gene TRBV9 combines with J gene TRBJ1-5; 7 bases line up with TRBD1. V lost 0 bases and J lost 7; bases outside the gene matches: 4. CDR1 is SGDLS, CDR2 YYNGEE, per germline. The CDR3 covers 14 residues.

The chain joins TRBV30 to TRBJ2-3, with 7 positions matching TRBD1. With 0 bases clipped from V and 3 bases from J, the junction kept 0 bases outside the gene matches. This CDR3 has 13 residues. Germline V gives CDR1 GTSNPN, CDR2 SVGIG (reference sequence). The CDR3 nucleotides read TGTGCCTGGAGTGTACAGGGGACAGATACGCAGTATTTT. Protein sequence: CAWSVQGTDTQYF. The full variable domain, in which reference TRBV30 and TRBJ2-3 provide the parts outside the CDR3, is SQTIHQWPATLVQPVGSPLSLECTVEGTSNPNLYWYRQAAGRGLQLLFYSVGIGQISSEVPQNLSASRPQDRQFILSSKKLLLSDSGFYLCAWSVQGTDTQYFGPGTRLTVL.